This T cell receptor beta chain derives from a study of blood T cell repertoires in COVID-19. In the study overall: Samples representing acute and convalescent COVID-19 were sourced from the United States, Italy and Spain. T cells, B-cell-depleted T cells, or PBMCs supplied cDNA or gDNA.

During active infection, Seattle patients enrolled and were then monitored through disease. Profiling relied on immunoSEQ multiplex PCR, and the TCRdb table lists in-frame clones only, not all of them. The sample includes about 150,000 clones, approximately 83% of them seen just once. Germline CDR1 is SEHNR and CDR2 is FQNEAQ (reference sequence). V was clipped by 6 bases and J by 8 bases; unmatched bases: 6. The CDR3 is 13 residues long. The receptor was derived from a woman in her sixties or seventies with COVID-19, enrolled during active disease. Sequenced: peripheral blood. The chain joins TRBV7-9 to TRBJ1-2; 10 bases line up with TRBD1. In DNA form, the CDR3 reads TGTGCCAGCAGGACAGGGGGCGCCGGGGGCTACACCTTC. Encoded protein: CASRTGGAGGYTF.